This T cell receptor (beta chain) comes out of a study of PD-L1 blockade in urothelial cancer. CDR3 length equals 15 residues. Losses at the gene ends were 4 bases for V and 3 bases for J; bases not matched to a gene: 6. Germline V gene sequence: CDR1 MNHNS, CDR2 SASEGT. Measured with immunoSEQ multiplex PCR; TCRdb has only the in-frame clones, and not every one. Counted here are about 26,000 clones, 86% occurring once; the ten biggest clones make up about 33%. The chain recombines TRBV6-1 with TRBJ1-2; 9 bases fit TRBD1. The sample here was PBMCs, taken around atezolizumab (anti-PD-L1) treatment. The sequence derives from a man aged 55 to 69 with urothelial cancer. CDR3 bases: TGTGCCAGCAGTGCACCGGGACAGGGTTACTATGGCTACACCTTC. This translates into CASSAPGQGYYGYTF.